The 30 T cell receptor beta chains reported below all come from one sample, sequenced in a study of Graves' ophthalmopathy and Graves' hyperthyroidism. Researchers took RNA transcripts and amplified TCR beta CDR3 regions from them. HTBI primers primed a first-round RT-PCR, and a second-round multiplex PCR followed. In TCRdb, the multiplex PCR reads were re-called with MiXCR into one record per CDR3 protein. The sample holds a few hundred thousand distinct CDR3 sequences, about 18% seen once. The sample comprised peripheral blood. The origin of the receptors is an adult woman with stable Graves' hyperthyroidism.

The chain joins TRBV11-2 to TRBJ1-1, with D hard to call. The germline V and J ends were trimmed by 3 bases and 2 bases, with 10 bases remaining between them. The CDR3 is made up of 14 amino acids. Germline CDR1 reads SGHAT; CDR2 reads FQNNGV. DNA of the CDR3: TGTGCCAGCAGCTTCACCATGAGCAACACTGAAGCTTTCTTT. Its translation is CASSFTMSNTEAFF. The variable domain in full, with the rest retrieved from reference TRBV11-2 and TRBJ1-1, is EAGVAQSPRYKIIEKRQSVAFWCNPISGHATLYWYQQILGQGPKLLIQFQNNGVVDDSQLPKDRFSAERLKGVDSTLKIQPAKLEDSAVYLCASSFTMSNTEAFFGQGTRLTVV.

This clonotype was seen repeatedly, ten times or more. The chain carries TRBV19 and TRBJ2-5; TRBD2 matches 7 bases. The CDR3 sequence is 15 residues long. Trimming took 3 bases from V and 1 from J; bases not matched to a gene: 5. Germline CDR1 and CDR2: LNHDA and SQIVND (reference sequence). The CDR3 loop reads CASSISGGFQETQYF. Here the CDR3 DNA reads TGTGCCAGTAGTATTTCGGGAGGCTTCCAAGAGACCCAGTACTTC.

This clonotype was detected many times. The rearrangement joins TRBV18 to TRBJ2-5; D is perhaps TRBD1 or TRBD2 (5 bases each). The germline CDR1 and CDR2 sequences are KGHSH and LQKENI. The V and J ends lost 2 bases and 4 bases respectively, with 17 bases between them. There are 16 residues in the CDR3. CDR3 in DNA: TGTGCCAGCTCACCAGGCGGCCAGACCGGGGCAGAGACCCAGTACTTC. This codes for CASSPGGQTGAETQYF. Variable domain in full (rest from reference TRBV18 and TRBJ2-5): NAGVMQNPRHLVRRRGQEARLRCSPMKGHSHVYWYRQLPEEGLKFMVYLQKENIIDESGMPKERFSAEFPKEGPSILRIQQVVRGDSAAYFCASSPGGQTGAETQYFGPGTRLLVL.

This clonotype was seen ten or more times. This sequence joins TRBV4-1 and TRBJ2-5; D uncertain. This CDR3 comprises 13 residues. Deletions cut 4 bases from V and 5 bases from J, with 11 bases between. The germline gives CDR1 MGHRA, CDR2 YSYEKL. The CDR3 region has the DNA TGCGCCAGCAGCCCCGTGCAACGGGAGACCCAGTACTTC. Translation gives CASSPVQRETQYF.

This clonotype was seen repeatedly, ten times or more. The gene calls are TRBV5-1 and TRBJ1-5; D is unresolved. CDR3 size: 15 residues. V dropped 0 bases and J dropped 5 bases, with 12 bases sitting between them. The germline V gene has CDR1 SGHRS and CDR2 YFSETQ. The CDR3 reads CASSLDSPKDQPQHF. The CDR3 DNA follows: TGCGCCAGCAGCTTGGACAGCCCTAAAGATCAGCCCCAGCATTTT. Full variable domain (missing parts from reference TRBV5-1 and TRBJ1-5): KAGVTQTPRYLIKTRGQQVTLSCSPISGHRSVSWYQQTPGQGLQFLFEYFSETQRNKGNFPGRFSGRQFSNSRSEMNVSTLELGDSALYLCASSLDSPKDQPQHFGDGTRLSIL.

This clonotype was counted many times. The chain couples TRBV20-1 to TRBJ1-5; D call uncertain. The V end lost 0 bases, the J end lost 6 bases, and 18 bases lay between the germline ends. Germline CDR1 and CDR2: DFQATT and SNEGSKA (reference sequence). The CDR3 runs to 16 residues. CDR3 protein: CSARDSLGTPRQPQHF. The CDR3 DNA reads TGCAGTGCTAGAGATAGCCTCGGCACGCCGCGTCAGCCCCAGCATTTT.

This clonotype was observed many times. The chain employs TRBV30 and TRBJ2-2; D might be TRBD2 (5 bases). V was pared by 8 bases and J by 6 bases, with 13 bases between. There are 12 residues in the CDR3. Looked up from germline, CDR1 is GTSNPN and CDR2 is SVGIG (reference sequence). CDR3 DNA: TGTGCCCGTTCTCGGGGATCCGGGGAGCTGTTTTTT. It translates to CARSRGSGELFF.

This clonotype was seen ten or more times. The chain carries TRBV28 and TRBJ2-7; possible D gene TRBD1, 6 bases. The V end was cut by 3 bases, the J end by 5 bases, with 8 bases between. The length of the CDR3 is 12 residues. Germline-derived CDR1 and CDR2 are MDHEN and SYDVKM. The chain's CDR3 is CASSFSGDEQYF. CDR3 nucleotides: TGTGCCAGCAGTTTTTCAGGGGACGAGCAGTACTTC.

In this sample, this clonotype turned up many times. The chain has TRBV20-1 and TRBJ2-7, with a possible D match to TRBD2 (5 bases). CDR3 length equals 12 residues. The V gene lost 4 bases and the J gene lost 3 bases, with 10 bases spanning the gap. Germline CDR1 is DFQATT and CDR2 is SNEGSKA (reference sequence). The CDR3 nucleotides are TGCAGTGCTAACGGACTGAACTACGAGCAGTACTTC. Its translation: CSANGLNYEQYF.

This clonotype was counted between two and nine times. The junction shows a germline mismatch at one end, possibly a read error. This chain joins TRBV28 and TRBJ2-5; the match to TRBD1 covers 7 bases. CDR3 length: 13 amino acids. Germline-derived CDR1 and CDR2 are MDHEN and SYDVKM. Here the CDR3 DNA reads TGTGCCAGCAGGAAAGGGGGCATTGAGACCAAGTACTTC. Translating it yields CASRKGGIETKYF.

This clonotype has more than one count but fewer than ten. CDR3 sequence (DNA): TGCGCCAGCAGCCAAGCAGGCCCGTTGGGGGGACCCAAAAACATTCAGTACTTC. Its protein is CASSQAGPLGGPKNIQYF. V usage is TRBV4-1 and J usage is TRBJ2-4; TRBD2 is a possible D gene (6 bases). This CDR3 has 18 amino acids. V was shortened by 1 base and J by 2 bases, with 18 bases between the two germline ends. The germline CDR1 and CDR2 sequences are MGHRA and YSYEKL.

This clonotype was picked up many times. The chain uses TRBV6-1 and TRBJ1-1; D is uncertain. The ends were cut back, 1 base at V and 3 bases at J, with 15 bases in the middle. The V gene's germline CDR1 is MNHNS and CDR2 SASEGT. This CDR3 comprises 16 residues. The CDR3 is CASSEETARGDTEAFF. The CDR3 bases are TGTGCCAGCAGTGAAGAAACAGCCCGTGGGGACACTGAAGCTTTCTTT.

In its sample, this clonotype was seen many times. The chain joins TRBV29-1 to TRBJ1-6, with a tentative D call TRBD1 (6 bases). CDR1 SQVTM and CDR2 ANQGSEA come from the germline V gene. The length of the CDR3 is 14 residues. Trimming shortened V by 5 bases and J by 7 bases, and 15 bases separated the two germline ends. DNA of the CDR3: TGCAGCGTTACGACAGGATCGGGGAATTCACCCCTCCACTTT. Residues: CSVTTGSGNSPLHF.

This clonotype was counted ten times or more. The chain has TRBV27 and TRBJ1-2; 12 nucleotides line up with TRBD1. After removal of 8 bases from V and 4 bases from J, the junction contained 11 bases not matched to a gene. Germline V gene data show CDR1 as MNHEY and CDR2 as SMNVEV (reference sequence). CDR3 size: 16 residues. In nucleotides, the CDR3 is TGTGCCAGCCGGCCGGGACAGGGGGCTTTTCTCTATGGCTACACCTTC. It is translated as CASRPGQGAFLYGYTF.

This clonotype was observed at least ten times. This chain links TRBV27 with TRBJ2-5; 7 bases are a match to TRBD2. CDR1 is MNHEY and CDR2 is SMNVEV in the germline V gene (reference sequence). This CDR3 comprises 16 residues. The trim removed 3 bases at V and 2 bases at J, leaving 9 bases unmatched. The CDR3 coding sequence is TGTGCCAGCAGTTTCAGTGGGAGGGTGTTTCAAGAGACCCAGTACTTC. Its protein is CASSFSGRVFQETQYF.

Here the CDR3 reads CSAGETQYF. CDR3 nucleotides: TGCAGTGCTGGTGAGACCCAGTACTTC. J is TRBJ2-5 and V is TRBV20-1; no clear D gene. Germline V CDR1 and CDR2: DFQATT, SNEGSKA (reference sequence). The CDR3 contains 9 residues. Between the trimmed V and J ends, which lost 5 bases and 5 bases, there was a span of 3 bases.

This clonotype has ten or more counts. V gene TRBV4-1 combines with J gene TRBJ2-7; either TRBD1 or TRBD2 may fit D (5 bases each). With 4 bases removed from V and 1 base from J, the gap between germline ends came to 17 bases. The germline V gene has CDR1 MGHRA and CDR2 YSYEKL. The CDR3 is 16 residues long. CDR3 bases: TGCGCCAGCAGCCCCTTTGCCAGCGGACAATCCTACGAGCAGTACTTC. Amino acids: CASSPFASGQSYEQYF.

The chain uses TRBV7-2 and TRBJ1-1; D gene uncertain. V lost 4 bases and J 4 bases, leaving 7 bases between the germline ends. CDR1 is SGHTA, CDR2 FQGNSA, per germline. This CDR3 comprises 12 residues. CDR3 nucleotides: TGTGCCAGCAGCTACCTGAGCACTGAAGCTTTCTTT. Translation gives CASSYLSTEAFF.

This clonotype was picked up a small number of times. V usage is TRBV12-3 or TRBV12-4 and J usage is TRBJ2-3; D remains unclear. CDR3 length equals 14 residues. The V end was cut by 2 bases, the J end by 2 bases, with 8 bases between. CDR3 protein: CASSLRHNTDTQYF. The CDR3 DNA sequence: TGTGCCAGCAGTTTAAGGCACAACACAGATACGCAGTATTTT.

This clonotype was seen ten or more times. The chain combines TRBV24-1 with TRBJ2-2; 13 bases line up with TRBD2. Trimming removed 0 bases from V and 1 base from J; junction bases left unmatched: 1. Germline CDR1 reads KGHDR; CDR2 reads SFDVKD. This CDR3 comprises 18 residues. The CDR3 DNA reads TGTGCCACCAGTGATTTGGGACTAGCGGGGGAGAACACCGGGGAGCTGTTTTTT. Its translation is CATSDLGLAGENTGELFF.

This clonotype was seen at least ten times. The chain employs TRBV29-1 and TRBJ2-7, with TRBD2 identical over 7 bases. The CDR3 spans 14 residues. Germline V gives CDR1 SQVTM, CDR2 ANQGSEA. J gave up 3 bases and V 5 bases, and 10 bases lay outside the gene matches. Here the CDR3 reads CSVSSAGANYEQYF. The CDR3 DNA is TGCAGCGTTTCCAGCGCGGGAGCCAACTACGAGCAGTACTTC.

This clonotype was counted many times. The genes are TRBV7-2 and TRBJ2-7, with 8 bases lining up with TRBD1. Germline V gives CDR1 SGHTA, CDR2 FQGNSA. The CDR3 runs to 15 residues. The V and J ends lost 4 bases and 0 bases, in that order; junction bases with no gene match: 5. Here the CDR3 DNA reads TGTGCCAGCAGCTCTTCAGGGGGCCTCTCCTACGAGCAGTACTTC. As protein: CASSSSGGLSYEQYF.

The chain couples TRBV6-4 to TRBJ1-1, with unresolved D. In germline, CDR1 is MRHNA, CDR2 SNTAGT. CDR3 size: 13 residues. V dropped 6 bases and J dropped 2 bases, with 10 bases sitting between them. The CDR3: CASSREENTEAFF. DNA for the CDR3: TGTGCCAGCAGCCGCGAAGAAAACACTGAAGCTTTCTTT.

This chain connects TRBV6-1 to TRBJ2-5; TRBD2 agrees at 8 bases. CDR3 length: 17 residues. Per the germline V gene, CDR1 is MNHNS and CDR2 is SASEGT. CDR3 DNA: TGTGTCAGTTGCAATTTCCAACGTTGGCTAGCGGGCGAGACCCAGTACTTC. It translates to CVSCNFQRWLAGETQYF.

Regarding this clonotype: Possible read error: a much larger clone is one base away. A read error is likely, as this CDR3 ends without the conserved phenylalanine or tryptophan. CDR3 sequence reads: CASSIGDSYSNQPQHV. CDR3 nucleotide sequence: TGTGCCAGTAGTATCGGGGACAGCTATAGCAATCAGCCCCAGCATGTT. This chain joins TRBV19 and TRBJ1-5; 7 bases are a match to TRBD1. The CDR3 covers 16 residues. The J segment lost 0 bases and the V segment lost 3 bases, leaving 5 bases of the junction unmatched. The germline gives CDR1 LNHDA, CDR2 SQIVND (reference sequence).

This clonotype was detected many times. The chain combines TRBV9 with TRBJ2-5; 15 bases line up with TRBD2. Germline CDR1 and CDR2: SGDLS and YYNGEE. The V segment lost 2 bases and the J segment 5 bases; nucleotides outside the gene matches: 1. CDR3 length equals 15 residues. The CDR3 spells CASSVGTSGRETQYF. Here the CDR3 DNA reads TGTGCCAGCAGCGTTGGGACTAGCGGGAGGGAGACCCAGTACTTC.

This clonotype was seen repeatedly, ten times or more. The CDR3 protein is CATASAKNYGYTF. The CDR3 nucleotides are TGTGCCACCGCCTCCGCAAAAAACTATGGCTACACCTTC. The chain recombines TRBV28 with TRBJ1-2; D unresolved. The CDR3 is 13 residues long. Germline CDR1 and CDR2: MDHEN and SYDVKM. Trimming cost V 10 bases and J 2 bases, with 14 bases left between them.

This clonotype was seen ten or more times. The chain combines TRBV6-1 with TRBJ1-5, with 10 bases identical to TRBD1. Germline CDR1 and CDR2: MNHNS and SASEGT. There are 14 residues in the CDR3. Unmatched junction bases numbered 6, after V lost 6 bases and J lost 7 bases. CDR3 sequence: CASRTDRGRQPQHF. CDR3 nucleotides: TGTGCCAGCAGAACAGACAGGGGGCGGCAGCCCCAGCATTTT.

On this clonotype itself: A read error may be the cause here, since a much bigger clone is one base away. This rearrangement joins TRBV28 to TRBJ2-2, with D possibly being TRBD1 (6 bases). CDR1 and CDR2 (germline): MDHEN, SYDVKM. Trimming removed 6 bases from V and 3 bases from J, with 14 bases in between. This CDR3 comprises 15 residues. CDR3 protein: CASRGAGLYTGELFF. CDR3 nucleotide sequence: TGTGCCAGCAGGGGGGCAGGTCTATACACCGGGGAGCTGTTTTTT.

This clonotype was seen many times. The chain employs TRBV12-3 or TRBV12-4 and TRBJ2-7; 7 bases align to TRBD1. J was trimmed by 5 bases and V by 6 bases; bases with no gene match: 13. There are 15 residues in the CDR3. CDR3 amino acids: CASSPVTGIADEQYF. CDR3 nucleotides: TGTGCCAGCAGCCCCGTGACAGGGATTGCGGACGAGCAGTACTTC.